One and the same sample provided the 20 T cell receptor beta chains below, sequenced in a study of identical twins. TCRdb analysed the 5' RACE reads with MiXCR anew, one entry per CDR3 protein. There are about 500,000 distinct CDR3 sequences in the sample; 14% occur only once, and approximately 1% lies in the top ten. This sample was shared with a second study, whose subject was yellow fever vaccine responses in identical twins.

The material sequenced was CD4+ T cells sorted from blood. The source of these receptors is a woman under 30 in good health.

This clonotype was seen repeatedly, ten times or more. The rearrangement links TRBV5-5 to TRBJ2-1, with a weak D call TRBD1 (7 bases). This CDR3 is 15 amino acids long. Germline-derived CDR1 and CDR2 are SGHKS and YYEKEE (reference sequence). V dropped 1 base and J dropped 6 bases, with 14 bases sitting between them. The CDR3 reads CASSLMTQGGNEQFF. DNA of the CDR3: TGTGCCAGCAGCTTGATGACCCAGGGGGGCAATGAGCAGTTCTTC.

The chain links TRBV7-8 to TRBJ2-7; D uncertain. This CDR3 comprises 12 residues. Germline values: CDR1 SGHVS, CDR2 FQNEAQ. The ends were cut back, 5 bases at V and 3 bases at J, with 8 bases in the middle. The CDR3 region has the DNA TGTGCCAGCAGCAGGGATTTCTACGAGCAGTACTTC. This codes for CASSRDFYEQYF.

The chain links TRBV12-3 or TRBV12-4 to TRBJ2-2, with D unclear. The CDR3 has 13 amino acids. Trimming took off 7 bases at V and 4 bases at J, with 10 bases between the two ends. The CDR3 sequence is CASKLRATGELFF. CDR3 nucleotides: TGTGCCAGCAAGTTAAGGGCCACCGGGGAGCTGTTTTTT.

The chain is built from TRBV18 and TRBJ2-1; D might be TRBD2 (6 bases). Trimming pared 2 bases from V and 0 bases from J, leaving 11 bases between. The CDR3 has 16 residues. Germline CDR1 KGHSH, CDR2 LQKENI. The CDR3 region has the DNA TGTGCCAGCTCACCAGGGGAGGTGAGCTCCTACAATGAGCAGTTCTTC. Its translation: CASSPGEVSSYNEQFF. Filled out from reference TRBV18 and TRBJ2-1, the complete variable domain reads NAGVMQNPRHLVRRRGQEARLRCSPMKGHSHVYWYRQLPEEGLKFMVYLQKENIIDESGMPKERFSAEFPKEGPSILRIQQVVRGDSAAYFCASSPGEVSSYNEQFFGPGTRLTVL.

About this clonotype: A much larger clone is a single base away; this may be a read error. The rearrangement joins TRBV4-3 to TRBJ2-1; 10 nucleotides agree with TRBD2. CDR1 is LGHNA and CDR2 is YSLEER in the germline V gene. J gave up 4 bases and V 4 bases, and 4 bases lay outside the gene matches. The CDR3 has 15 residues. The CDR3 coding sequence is TGCGCCAGCAGCCGGGCACTAGCGGGATACAATGAGCAGTTCTTC. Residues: CASSRALAGYNEQFF.

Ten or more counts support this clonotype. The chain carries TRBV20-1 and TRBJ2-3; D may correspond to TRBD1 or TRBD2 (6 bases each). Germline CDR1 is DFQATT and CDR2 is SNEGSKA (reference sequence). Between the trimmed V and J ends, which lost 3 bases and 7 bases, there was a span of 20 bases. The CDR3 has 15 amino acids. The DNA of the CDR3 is TGCAGTGCTAGTAACCAGGGGCGGACTATCCATACGCAGTATTTT. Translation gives CSASNQGRTIHTQYF.

The CDR3 DNA is TGTGCCAGCAGCTCTAGACTAGCTGGGTCCTACAATGAGCAGTTCTTC. It yields the protein CASSSRLAGSYNEQFF. V and J are TRBV11-1 and TRBJ2-1, with 7 bases lining up with TRBD2. This CDR3 is 16 amino acids long. Trimming removed 4 bases from V and 1 base from J; junction bases left unmatched: 7. The germline gives CDR1 SGHAT, CDR2 FQDESV (reference sequence).

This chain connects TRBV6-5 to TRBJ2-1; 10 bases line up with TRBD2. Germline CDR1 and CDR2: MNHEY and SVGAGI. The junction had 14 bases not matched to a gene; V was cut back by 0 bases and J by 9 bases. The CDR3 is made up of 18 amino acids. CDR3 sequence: CASSYSILGAGGPGEQFF. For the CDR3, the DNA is TGTGCCAGCAGTTACTCGATCCTCGGAGCGGGAGGGCCTGGTGAGCAGTTCTTC.

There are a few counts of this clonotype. The CDR3 sequence is CSARGLDSSADTQYF. CDR3 nucleotide sequence: TGCAGTGCTAGAGGACTGGACAGTAGTGCAGATACGCAGTATTTT. The rearrangement links TRBV20-1 to TRBJ2-3; D might be TRBD1 (6 bases). Germline loops: CDR1 DFQATT, CDR2 SNEGSKA (reference sequence). Trimming removed 1 base at V and 4 bases at J, with 15 bases between. The CDR3 spans 15 residues.

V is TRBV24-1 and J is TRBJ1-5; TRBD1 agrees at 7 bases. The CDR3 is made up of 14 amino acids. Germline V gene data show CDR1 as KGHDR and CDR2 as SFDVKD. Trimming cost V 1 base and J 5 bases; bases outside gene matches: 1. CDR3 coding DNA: TGTGCCACCAGTGATTTCGGGACAGATCAGCCCCAGCATTTT. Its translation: CATSDFGTDQPQHF.

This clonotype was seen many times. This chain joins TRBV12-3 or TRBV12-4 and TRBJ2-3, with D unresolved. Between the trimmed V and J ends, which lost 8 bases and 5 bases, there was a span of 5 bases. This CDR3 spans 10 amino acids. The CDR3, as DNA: TGTGCCAGCTCGGTAGATACGCAGTATTTT. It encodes CASSVDTQYF.

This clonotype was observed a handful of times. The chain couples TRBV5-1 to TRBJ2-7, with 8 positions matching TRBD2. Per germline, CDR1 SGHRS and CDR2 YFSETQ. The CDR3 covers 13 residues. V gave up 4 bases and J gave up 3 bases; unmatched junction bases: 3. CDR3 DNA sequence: TGCGCCAGCAGCACGGGAGGGGACTACGAGCAGTACTTC. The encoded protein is CASSTGGDYEQYF.

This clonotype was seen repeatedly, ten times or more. The CDR3 nucleotides are TGTGCCAGCAGCTCTTCCTCCAGGGAATCTGGCTACACCTTC. The encoded protein is CASSSSSRESGYTF. V is TRBV7-2 and J is TRBJ1-2, with D tentatively TRBD1 (5 bases). This CDR3 contains 14 residues. V was trimmed by 4 bases and J by 7 bases, leaving 16 bases between them. Looked up from germline, CDR1 is SGHTA and CDR2 is FQGNSA.

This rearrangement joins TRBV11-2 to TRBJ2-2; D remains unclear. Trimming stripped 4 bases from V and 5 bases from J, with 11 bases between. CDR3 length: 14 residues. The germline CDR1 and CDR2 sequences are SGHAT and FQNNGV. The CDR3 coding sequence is TGTGCCAGCAGCTCCGCCACCATTACCGGGGAGCTGTTTTTT. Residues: CASSSATITGELFF.

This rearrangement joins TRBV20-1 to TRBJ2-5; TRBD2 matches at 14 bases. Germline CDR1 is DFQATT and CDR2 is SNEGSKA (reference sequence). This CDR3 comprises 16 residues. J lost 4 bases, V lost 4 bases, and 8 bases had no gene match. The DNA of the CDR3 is TGCAGTGCTAAGACTAGCGGGAGGGTCGCGGCAGAGACCCAGTACTTC. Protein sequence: CSAKTSGRVAAETQYF.

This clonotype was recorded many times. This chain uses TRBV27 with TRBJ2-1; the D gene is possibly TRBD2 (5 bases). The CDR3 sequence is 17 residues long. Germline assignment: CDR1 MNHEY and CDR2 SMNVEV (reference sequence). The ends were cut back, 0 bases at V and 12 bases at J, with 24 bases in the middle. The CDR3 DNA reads TGTGCCAGCAGTTTATCTAGACGGACTTTACCGCCTCGAGGGCAGTTCTTC. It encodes CASSLSRRTLPPRGQFF.

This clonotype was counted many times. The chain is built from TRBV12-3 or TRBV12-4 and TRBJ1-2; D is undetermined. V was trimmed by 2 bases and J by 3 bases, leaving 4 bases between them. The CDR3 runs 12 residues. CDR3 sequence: CASSLRDYGYTF. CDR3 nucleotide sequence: TGTGCCAGCAGTTTACGGGACTATGGCTACACCTTC.

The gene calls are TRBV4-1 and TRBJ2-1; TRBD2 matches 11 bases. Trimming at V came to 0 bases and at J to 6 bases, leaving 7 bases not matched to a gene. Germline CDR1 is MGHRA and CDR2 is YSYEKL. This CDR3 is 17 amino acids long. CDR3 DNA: TGCGCCAGCAGCCAAGAATGGGCACTAGCGGGGGCCAATGAGCAGTTCTTC. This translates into CASSQEWALAGANEQFF.

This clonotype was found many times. CDR3: CSVEQGAGNEQFF. The DNA of the CDR3 is TGCAGCGTGGAACAGGGGGCAGGTAATGAGCAGTTCTTC. The V and J genes are TRBV29-1 and TRBJ2-1; TRBD1 agrees at 9 bases. The CDR3 runs 13 residues. Germline-derived CDR1 and CDR2 are SQVTM and ANQGSEA. V trimming: 6 bases; J trimming: 7 bases; junction bases outside the gene matches: 7.

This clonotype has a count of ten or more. The CDR3 DNA reads TGCAGCGTTGAGTTCGGAGAGGTTGAGTATTTT. Translating gives CSVEFGEVEYF. The V and J genes are TRBV29-1 and TRBJ2-3; D is unclear. This CDR3 has 11 residues. CDR1 is SQVTM, CDR2 ANQGSEA, per germline. V dropped 3 bases and J dropped 13 bases, with 14 bases sitting between them.